A selection of T cell receptor beta chains follows, all from one sample in a study of beta chain features in type 1 diabetes. Using immunoSEQ multiplex PCR, the repertoire was profiled, and TCRdb retains in-frame clones only, with some absent. This table has 400,000 to 500,000 clones, approximately 15% appearing once. Sequencing was performed on naive CD4+ T cells from blood. The receptors originated from a young man in good health. Each CDR3 is given with its conserved first and last residue. D genes are given only for firm matches. Some rows have no size entry. The others give once, few or many, or a class for an expanded clone.

>-|TRBD2|TRBJ2-2|TRBV15
TGTGCCACCAGCAGAGCTGTTGGGACTAGCGGCGGGGAGCTGTTTTTT
CATSRAVGTSGGELFF
>-|-|TRBJ2-7|TRBV19
TGTGCCAGTAGTCTCCGGACCGGCGAGCAGTACTTC
CASSLRTGEQYF
>-|TRBD2|TRBJ2-5|TRBV7-2
TGTGCCAGCAGCCCGAGACTAGCGGGGGATGCAGAGACCCAGTACTTC
CASSPRLAGDAETQYF
>few|TRBD2|TRBJ2-1|TRBV13
TGTGCCAGCAGCTTTGATCTAGCGGAAAACAATGAGCAGTTCTTC
CASSFDLAENNEQFF
>-|TRBD2|TRBJ2-1|TRBV10-3
TGTGCCATCGCCGAATTAGCGGGAGGGGTATACAATGAGCAGTTCTTC
CAIAELAGGVYNEQFF
>few|TRBD2|TRBJ2-4|TRBV9
TGTGCCAGCAGCGAGGGGACTAGCGGGCTGGGGGTCAAAAACATTCAGTACTTC
CASSEGTSGLGVKNIQYF
>few|-|TRBJ2-1|TRBV7-3
TGTGCCAGCAGCTTAGGCGGGATGGTACATTCAGAGCAGTTCTTC
CASSLGGMVHSEQFF
>few|-|TRBJ2-6|TRBV6-5
TGTGCCAGCAGGCTCTCCTCTGGGGCCAACGTCCTGACTTTC
CASRLSSGANVLTF
>-|-|TRBJ1-1|TRBV4-3
TGCGCCAGCAGCCAATTTCAGGCGAGGACTGAAGCTTTCTTT
CASSQFQARTEAFF
>few|-|TRBJ2-1|TRBV9
TGTGCCAGCAGCGTAGCCTCCGGGGGTGAGCAGTTCTTC
CASSVASGGEQFF
>-|-|TRBJ2-5|TRBV18
TGTGCCAGCTCACCGATCCGGGGAGAAGAGACCCAGTACTTC
CASSPIRGEETQYF
>few|-|TRBJ1-4|TRBV29-1
TGCAGCGTTGAAGATCGGGGAAGCCCTAATGAAAAACTGTTTTTT
CSVEDRGSPNEKLFF
>-|TRBD1|TRBJ2-1|TRBV7-9
TGTGCCAGCAGCCTAAACCGGGACAGGGGGCACAATGAGCAGTTCTTC
CASSLNRDRGHNEQFF
>few|-|TRBJ2-2|TRBV9
TGTGCCAGCAGCGTATTGGGGACAAACACCGGGGAGCTGTTTTTT
CASSVLGTNTGELFF
>-|TRBD2|TRBJ2-1|TRBV4-3
TGCGCCAGCAGCCAAGATGGACTAGCGGGGCGGTATGAGCAGTTCTTC
CASSQDGLAGRYEQFF
>-|TRBD1|TRBJ2-5|TRBV5-1
TGCGCCAGCAGCAGGACAGGTCTGAAAACCCAGTACTTC
CASSRTGLKTQYF
>-|-|TRBJ1-2|TRBV14
TGTGCCAGCAGCCTAGGACTTGGGGGCTACACCTTC
CASSLGLGGYTF
>-|-|TRBJ2-1|TRBV7-3
TGTGCCAGCAGCTTAGGGACAATCTACAATGAGCAGTTCTTC
CASSLGTIYNEQFF
>-|-|TRBJ2-7|TRBV9
TGTGCCAGCAGTGCAGACAGTTCCTACGAGCAGTACTTC
CASSADSSYEQYF
>-|-|TRBJ1-2|TRBV13
TGTGCCGTACCTGGGGGGGACTATGGCTACACCTTC
CAVPGGDYGYTF
>-|-|TRBJ1-1|TRBV10-3
TGTGCCATCAGTGAACACCAGAACACTGAAGCTTTCTTT
CAISEHQNTEAFF
>few|-|TRBJ1-2|TRBV18
TGTGCCAGCTCACGATTCACAGGAGAGGGGAACTATGGCTACACCTTC
CASSRFTGEGNYGYTF
>few|-|TRBJ2-3|TRBV28
TGTGCCAGCAGTTTAGGCCTTCATACGCAGTATTTT
CASSLGLHTQYF
>-|-|TRBJ2-6|TRBV7-3
TGTGCCAGCAGCTTAAATGGAGGGTCTGGGGCCAACGTCCTGACTTTC
CASSLNGGSGANVLTF
>few|TRBD2|TRBJ2-5|TRBV5-1
TGCGCCAGCAGCACCGGGACTAGTCAAGAGACCCAGTACTTC
CASSTGTSQETQYF
>few|-|TRBJ2-3|TRBV27
TGTGCCAGCAGTCGCGGGGTTAGCACAGATACGCAGTATTTT
CASSRGVSTDTQYF
>-|-|TRBJ2-1|TRBV6-5
TGTGCCAGCAGGTCCAAGATTAATGAGCAGTTCTTC
CASRSKINEQFF
>-|-|TRBJ2-1|TRBV19
TGTGCCAGTAGTCTTAGGGGATACAATGAGCAGTTCTTC
CASSLRGYNEQFF
>-|-|TRBJ2-2|TRBV9
TGTGCCAGCAGCGTCCCCGGGGAGCTGTTTTTT
CASSVPGELFF
>few|-|TRBJ1-1|TRBV5-4
TGTGCCAGCAGCTTGAATAGGGACACTGAAGCTTTCTTT
CASSLNRDTEAFF
>-|-|TRBJ1-4|TRBV29-1
TGCAGCGTTAATACGAATTTCGAGGCAGAAAAACTGTTTTTT
CSVNTNFEAEKLFF
>once|TRBD2|TRBJ2-7|TRBV5-1
TGCGCCAGCAGCTTTAGCGGGGAGTCCTACGAGCAGTACTTC
CASSFSGESYEQYF
>-|TRBD1|TRBJ2-2|TRBV9
TGTGCCAGCAGCGCCCGGACAGGGGACACCGGGGAGCTGTTTTTT
CASSARTGDTGELFF
>-|-|TRBJ2-5|TRBV7-2
TGTGCCAGCAGCTTACGGGGAGTCCAAGAGACCCAGTACTTC
CASSLRGVQETQYF
>few|TRBD1|TRBJ2-1|TRBV29-1
TGCAGCGTTGAAGTGACAGGGTGGACATACAATGAGCAGTTCTTC
CSVEVTGWTYNEQFF
>few|-|TRBJ1-1|TRBV14
TGTGCCAGCAGCCAATATGTGCAGACTGAAGCTTTCTTT
CASSQYVQTEAFF
>-|-|TRBJ2-1|TRBV29-1
TGCAGCGTTGAGGATGGAATACGCTCCAATGAGCAGTTCTTC
CSVEDGIRSNEQFF
>-|-|TRBJ2-3|TRBV5-1
TGCGCCAGCAGCTTGGACAGGTACACAGATACGCAGTATTTT
CASSLDRYTDTQYF
>few|TRBD2|TRBJ2-1|TRBV9
TGTGCCAGCAGCGCCACTCTAGCGGGAGGGAACAATGAGCAGTTCTTC
CASSATLAGGNNEQFF
>-|-|TRBJ1-4|TRBV2
TGTGCCAGCAGTGTCGTGAAGGCCTTTAATGAAAAACTGTTTTTT
CASSVVKAFNEKLFF
>-|TRBD1|TRBJ2-7|TRBV4-3
TGCGCCAGCAGCCGTCGGACAGGGGTTTGGGACGAGCAGTACTTC
CASSRRTGVWDEQYF
>-|-|TRBJ2-1|TRBV19
TGTGCCAGTAGTTCTCGGGCCCACAATGAGCAGTTCTTC
CASSSRAHNEQFF
>few|TRBD1|TRBJ2-5|TRBV9
TGTGCCAGCAGCGTAGACAGGGGGCAAGAGACCCAGTACTTC
CASSVDRGQETQYF
>-|-|TRBJ2-5|TRBV20-1
TGCAGTGCTAGGAAGCGTGAGACCCAGTACTTC
CSARKRETQYF
>-|-|TRBJ2-4|TRBV7-2
TGTGCCAGCAGCCGTGGCGGGGTGAAGCGGAACATTCAGTACTTC
CASSRGGVKRNIQYF
>-|-|TRBJ1-6|TRBV7-6
TGTGCCAGCAGCTCCACAACGACCTCACCCCTCCACTTT
CASSSTTTSPLHF
>-|TRBD1|TRBJ2-3|TRBV9
TGTGCCAGCAGTACTTTCGACAGGGGAACCACAGATACGCAGTATTTT
CASSTFDRGTTDTQYF
>few|TRBD2|TRBJ2-1|TRBV18
TGTGCCAGCTCACCACCTAACGGACTAGCGGTTAACAATGAGCAGTTCTTC
CASSPPNGLAVNNEQFF
>few|-|TRBJ2-5|TRBV7-2
TGTGCCAGCAGCTTAGGACGAGCACAAGAGACCCAGTACTTC
CASSLGRAQETQYF
>-|TRBD2|TRBJ2-4|TRBV7-2
TGTGCCAGCAGCCACGGACTAGCGGTAGCCAAAAACATTCAGTACTTC
CASSHGLAVAKNIQYF
>-|-|TRBJ2-1|TRBV7-2
TGTGCCAGCAGCTTAGTGGCGGGAAAAGGCAATGAGCAGTTCTTC
CASSLVAGKGNEQFF
>few|-|TRBJ1-1|TRBV2
TGTGCCAGCAGTGAAGCGCGAACAGGCACTGAAGCTTTCTTT
CASSEARTGTEAFF
>-|-|TRBJ2-1|TRBV7-3
TGTGCCAGCAGCTTAGCGGGATCGCGTGGGAATGAGCAGTTCTTC
CASSLAGSRGNEQFF
>few|-|TRBJ1-4|TRBV15
TGTGCCACCAGCAGAGATGGAGGGACTGTCGTGGAAAAACTGTTTTTT
CATSRDGGTVVEKLFF
>-|TRBD2|TRBJ2-7|TRBV4-1
TGCGCCAGCAGCCGGCTAGCGGGGCCCCACTACGAGCAGTACTTC
CASSRLAGPHYEQYF
>few|-|TRBJ2-2|TRBV21-1
TGTGCCAGAAGGCAAGACCCGAACACCGGGGAGCTGTTTTTT
CARRQDPNTGELFF
>-|TRBD2|TRBJ2-1|TRBV2
TGTGCCAGCAGTCATAGGACTAGCGGGAGCGGGGGCCCCAATGAGCAGTTCTTC
CASSHRTSGSGGPNEQFF
>-|-|TRBJ2-3|TRBV18
TGTGCCAGCTCACCAGGCTTAGTAGATACGCAGTATTTT
CASSPGLVDTQYF
>few|-|TRBJ2-4|TRBV28
TGTGCCAGCAGTATACAGCTGACCAAAAACATTCAGTACTTC
CASSIQLTKNIQYF
>few|-|TRBJ1-3|TRBV29-1
TGCAGCGCCACCAAGGGAAACACCATATATTTT
CSATKGNTIYF